This T cell receptor beta chain was profiled in a study of T cells after yellow fever vaccination. Overall study: The fractions with low cell numbers were processed using SMART-Seq v4 Ultra Low Input. Study-level points and caveats: Overlap between CD4 and CD8 compartments was detected for a small share of clonotypes.

There are a few counts of this clonotype. The antigen is undetermined. A process of 5'RACE template switching, which added a universal primer site and UMIs, was used to make TCR cDNA. Each CDR3 protein is one row after TCRdb ran MiXCR on the 5' RACE reads. The table includes about 99,000 distinct CDR3 sequences, about 5.8% detected once. CDR3 length equals 14 residues. Germline V gives CDR1 SGHNT, CDR2 YYREEE (reference sequence). The ends were cut back, 4 bases at V and 5 bases at J, with 15 bases in the middle. This TCR was sampled from a young man who received the YFV17D yellow fever vaccine. The rearrangement joins TRBV5-4 to TRBJ2-5; a possible D gene is TRBD1 (6 bases). Sequenced here: CD8+ T cells sorted from PBMCs, sampled 10 days after the yellow fever booster vaccination. The DNA for the CDR3 is TGTGCCAGCAGCATGGGGGCCAGGAAGGAGACCCAGTACTTC. Amino acids: CASSMGARKETQYF.